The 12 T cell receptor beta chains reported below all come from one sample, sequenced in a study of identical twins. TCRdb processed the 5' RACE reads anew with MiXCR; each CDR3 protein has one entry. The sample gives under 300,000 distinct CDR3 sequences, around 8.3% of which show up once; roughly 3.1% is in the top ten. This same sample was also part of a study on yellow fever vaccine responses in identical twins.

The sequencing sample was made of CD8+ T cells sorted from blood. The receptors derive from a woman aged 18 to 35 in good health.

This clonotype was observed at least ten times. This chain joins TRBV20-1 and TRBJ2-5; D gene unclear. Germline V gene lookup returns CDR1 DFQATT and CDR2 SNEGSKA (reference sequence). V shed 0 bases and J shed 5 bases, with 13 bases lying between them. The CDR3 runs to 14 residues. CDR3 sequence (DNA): TGCAGTGCTAGAGATCACGACTCAAGGGAGACCCAGTACTTC. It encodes CSARDHDSRETQYF.

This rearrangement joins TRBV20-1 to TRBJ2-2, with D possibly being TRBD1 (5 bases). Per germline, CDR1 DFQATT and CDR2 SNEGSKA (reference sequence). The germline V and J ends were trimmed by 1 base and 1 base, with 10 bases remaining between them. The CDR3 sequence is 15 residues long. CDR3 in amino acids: CSARALGVNTGELFF. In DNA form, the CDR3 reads TGCAGTGCTAGAGCCTTAGGGGTGAACACCGGGGAGCTGTTTTTT.

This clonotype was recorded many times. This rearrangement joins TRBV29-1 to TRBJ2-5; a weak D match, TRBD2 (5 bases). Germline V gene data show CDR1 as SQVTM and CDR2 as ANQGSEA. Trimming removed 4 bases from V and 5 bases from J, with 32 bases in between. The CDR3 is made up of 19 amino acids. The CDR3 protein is CSVVGTRGRRGFDRETQYF. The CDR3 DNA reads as TGCAGCGTTGTGGGAACCCGCGGCCGCCGGGGTTTTGATCGGGAGACCCAGTACTTC.

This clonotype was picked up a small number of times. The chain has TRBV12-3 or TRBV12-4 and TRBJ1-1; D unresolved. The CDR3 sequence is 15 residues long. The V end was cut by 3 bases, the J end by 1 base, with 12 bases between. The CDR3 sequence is CASSFMAVPNTEAFF. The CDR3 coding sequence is TGTGCCAGCAGTTTTATGGCAGTCCCGAACACTGAAGCTTTCTTT.

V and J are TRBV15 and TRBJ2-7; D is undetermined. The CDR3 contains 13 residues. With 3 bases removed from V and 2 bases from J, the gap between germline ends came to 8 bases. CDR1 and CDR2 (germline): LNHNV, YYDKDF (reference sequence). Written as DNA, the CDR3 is TGTGCCACCAGCAGCGCGGTCCCCTACGAGCAGTACTTC. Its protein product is CATSSAVPYEQYF.

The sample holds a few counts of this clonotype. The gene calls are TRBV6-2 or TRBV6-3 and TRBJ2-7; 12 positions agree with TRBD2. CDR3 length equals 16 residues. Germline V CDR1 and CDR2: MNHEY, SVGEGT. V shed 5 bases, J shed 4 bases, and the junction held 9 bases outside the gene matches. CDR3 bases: TGTGCCAGCAGTCGACCCTGGACTAGCGGGATGTACGAGCAGTACTTC. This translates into CASSRPWTSGMYEQYF.

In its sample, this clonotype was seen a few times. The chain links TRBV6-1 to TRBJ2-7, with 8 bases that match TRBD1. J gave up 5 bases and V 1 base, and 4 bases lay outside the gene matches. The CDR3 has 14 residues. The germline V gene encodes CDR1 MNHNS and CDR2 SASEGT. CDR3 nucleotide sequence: TGTGCCAGCAGTGAAGTCGCAGGGGGCGACGAGCAGTACTTC. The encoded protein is CASSEVAGGDEQYF.

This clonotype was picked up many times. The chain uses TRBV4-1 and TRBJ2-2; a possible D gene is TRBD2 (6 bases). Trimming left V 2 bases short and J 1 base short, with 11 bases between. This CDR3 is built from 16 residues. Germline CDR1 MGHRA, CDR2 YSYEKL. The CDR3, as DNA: TGCGCCAGCAGCCAAACCGGGACTTGGAACACCGGGGAGCTGTTTTTT. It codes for CASSQTGTWNTGELFF.

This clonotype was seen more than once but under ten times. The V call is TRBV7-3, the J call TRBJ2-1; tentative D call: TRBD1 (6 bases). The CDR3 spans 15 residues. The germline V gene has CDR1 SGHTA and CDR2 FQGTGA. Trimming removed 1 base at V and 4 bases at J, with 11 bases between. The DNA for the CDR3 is TGTGCCAGCAGCTTAAGTTGGACAGATTACAATGAGCAGTTCTTC. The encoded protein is CASSLSWTDYNEQFF.

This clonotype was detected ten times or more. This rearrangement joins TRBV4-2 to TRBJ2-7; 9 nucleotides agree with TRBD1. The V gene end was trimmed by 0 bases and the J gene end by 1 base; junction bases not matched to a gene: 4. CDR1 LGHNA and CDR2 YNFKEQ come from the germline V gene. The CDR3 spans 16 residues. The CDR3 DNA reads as TGTGCCAGCAGCCAAGATACCGGGACAGGGTCCTACGAGCAGTACTTC. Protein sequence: CASSQDTGTGSYEQYF.

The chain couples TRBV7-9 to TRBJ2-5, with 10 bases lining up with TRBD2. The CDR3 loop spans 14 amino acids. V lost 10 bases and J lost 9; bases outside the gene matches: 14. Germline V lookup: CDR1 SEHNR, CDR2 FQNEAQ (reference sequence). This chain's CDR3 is CAIRPSAGGPAQYF. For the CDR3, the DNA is TGTGCCATTAGGCCGTCAGCGGGGGGGCCCGCCCAGTACTTC.

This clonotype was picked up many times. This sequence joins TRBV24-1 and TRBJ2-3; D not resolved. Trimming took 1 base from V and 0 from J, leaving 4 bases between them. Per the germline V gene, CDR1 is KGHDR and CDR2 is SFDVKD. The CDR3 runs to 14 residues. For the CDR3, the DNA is TGTGCCACCAGTGATTTCCCCAGCACAGATACGCAGTATTTT. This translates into CATSDFPSTDTQYF.